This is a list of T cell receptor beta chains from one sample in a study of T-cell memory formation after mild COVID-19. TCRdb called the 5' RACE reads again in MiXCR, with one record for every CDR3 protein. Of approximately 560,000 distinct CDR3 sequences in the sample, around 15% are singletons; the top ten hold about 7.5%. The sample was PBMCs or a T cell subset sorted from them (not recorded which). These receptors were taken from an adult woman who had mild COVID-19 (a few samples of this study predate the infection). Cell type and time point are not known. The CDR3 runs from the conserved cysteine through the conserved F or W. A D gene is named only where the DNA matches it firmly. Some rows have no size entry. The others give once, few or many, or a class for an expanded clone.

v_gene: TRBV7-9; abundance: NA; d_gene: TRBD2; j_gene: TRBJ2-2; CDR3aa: CASSLGLAGGLSNTGELFF; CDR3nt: TGTGCCAGCAGCTTAGGACTAGCGGGAGGACTAAGCAACACCGGGGAGCTGTTTTTT
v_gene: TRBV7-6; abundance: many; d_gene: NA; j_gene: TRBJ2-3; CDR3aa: CASSPLGQTTLSWTDTQYF; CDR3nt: TGTGCCAGCAGCCCACTCGGACAGACAACCCTCTCTTGGACAGATACGCAGTATTTT
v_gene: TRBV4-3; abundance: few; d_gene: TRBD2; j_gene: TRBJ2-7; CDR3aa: CASSQDLSGSVYEQYF; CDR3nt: TGCGCCAGCAGCCAAGACCTTAGCGGGAGTGTCTACGAGCAGTACTTC
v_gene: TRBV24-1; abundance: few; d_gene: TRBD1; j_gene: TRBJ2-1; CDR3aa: CATSEPDRKVPNEQFF; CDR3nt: TGTGCCACCAGTGAACCGGACAGGAAGGTTCCCAATGAGCAGTTCTTC
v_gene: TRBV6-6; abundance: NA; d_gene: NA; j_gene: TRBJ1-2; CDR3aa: CASSYGAGSPGGYTF; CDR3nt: TGTGCCAGCAGTTACGGGGCAGGAAGCCCTGGCGGCTACACCTTC
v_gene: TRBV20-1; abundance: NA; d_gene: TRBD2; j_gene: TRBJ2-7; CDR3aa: CSARPALEEREMYEQYF; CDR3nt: TGCAGTGCTAGACCTGCCCTGGAGGAGCGGGAGATGTACGAGCAGTACTTC
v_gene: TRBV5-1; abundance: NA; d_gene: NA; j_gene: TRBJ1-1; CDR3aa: CASSVRDEVGAFF; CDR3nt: TGCGCCAGCAGTGTTCGCGACGAGGTTGGGGCTTTCTTT
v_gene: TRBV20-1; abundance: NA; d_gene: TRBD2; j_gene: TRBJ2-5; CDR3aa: CSARHGVASGAETQYF; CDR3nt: TGCAGTGCTAGACACGGGGTGGCGAGCGGGGCAGAGACCCAGTACTTC
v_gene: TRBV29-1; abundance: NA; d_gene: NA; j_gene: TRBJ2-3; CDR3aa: CSVVDGITDTQYF; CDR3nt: TGCAGCGTTGTCGACGGGATCACAGATACGCAGTATTTT
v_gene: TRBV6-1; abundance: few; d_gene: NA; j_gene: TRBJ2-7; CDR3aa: CASSDRSSTRSEQYF; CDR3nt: TGTGCCAGCAGTGATAGGTCGAGCACACGTTCCGAGCAGTACTTC
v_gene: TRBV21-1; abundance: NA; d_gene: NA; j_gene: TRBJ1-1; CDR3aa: CASSKKSNPEGHRIDENTEAFF; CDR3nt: TGTGCCAGCAGCAAAAAATCTAATCCGGAGGGACACCGAATCGACGAGAACACTGAAGCTTTCTTT
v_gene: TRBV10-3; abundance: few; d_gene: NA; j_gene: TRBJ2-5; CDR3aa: CAIRGFGQETQYF; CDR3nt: TGTGCCATCCGGGGTTTCGGCCAAGAGACCCAGTACTTC
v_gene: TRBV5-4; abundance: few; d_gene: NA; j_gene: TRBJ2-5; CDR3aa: CASSLVGFQETQYF; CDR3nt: TGTGCCAGCAGCTTGGTAGGGTTCCAAGAGACCCAGTACTTC
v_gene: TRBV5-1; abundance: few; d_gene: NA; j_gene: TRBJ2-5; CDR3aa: CASSSPAVGTQETQYF; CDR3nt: TGCGCCAGCAGCTCCCCGGCCGTGGGGACCCAAGAGACCCAGTACTTC
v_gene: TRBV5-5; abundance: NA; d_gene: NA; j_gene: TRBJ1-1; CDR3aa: CASSLFGGEHTEAFF; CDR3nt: TGTGCCAGCAGCTTGTTCGGGGGCGAGCACACTGAAGCTTTCTTT
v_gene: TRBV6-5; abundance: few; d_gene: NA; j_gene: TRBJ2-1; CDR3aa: CASSPRPGANNEQFF; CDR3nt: TGTGCCAGCAGTCCTCGTCCTGGGGCTAACAATGAGCAGTTCTTC
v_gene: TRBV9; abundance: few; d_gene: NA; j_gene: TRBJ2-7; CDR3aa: CASSPTGTWGTGQYF; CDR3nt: TGTGCCAGCAGCCCAACCGGTACTTGGGGGACTGGGCAGTACTTC
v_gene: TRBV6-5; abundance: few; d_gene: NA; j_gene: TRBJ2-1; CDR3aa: CATISGDRFYNEQFF; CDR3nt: TGTGCCACCATCTCTGGTGACAGATTCTACAATGAGCAGTTCTTC
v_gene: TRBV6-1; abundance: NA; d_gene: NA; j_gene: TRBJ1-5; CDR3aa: CASSEVRKASPPTGTYSNQPQHF; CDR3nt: TGTGCCAGCAGTGAAGTCCGTAAGGCCTCCCCCCCGACAGGCACCTATAGCAATCAGCCCCAGCATTTT
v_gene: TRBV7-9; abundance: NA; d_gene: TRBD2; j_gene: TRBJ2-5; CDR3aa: CASSTTSGRAVRETQYF; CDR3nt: TGTGCCAGCAGCACGACTAGCGGGAGGGCCGTAAGAGAGACCCAGTACTTC
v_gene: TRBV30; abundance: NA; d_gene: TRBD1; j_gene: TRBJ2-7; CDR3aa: CAWSSGTGGRYRYF; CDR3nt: TGTGCCTGGAGTTCCGGGACAGGGGGCCGCTACCGGTACTTC
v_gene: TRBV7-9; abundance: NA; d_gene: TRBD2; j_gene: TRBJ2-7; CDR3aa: CASSAGGRGSYEQYF; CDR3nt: TGTGCCAGCAGCGCGGGAGGCAGGGGCTCCTACGAGCAGTACTTC
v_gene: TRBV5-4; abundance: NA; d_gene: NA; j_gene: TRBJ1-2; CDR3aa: CASRLKGGDYGYTF; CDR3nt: TGTGCCAGCAGGCTGAAGGGAGGCGACTATGGCTACACCTTC